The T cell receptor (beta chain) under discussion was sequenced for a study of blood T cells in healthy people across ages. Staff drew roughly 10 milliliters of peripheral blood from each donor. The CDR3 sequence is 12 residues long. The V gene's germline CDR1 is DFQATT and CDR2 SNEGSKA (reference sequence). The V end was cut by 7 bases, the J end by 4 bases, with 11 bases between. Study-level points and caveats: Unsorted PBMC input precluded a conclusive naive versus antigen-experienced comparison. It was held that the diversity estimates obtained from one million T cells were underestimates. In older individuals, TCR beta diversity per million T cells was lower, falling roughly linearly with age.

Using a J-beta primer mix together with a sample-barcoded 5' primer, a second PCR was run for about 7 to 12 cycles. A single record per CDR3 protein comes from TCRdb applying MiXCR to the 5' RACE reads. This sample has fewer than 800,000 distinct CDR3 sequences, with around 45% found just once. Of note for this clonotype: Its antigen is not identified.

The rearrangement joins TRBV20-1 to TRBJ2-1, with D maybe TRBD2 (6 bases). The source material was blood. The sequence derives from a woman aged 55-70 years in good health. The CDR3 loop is CSVRGEYNEQFF. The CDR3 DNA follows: TGCAGTGTGCGGGGTGAATACAATGAGCAGTTCTTC.